This TCR beta chain was captured in a study of cytomegalovirus exposure and HLA in healthy donors. Details on this clone: Its antigen is still unknown.

PCR employed 60 Vbeta and 13 Jbeta primers. Repertoires were generated with immunoSEQ multiplex PCR, while TCRdb's copy carries only in-frame clones and drops some. Here the sample table reports just under 80,000 clones. General observations from the study: In a later analysis, specific HLA alleles were associated with over 15,000 TCR beta sequences at a 0.05 false discovery rate.

There are 16 residues in the CDR3. Germline CDR1 reads SGHDT; CDR2 reads YYEEEE. V gave up 2 bases and J gave up 0 bases; unmatched junction bases: 5. The sequencing sample was made of PBMCs. The source is a man in his late teens or twenties in good health and CMV-seropositive. The chain carries TRBV5-6 and TRBJ2-1; TRBD2 agrees at 7 bases. The CDR3 sequence is CASSFLTSSSYNEQFF. As DNA, the CDR3 is TGTGCCAGCAGCTTTCTGACTAGCAGCTCCTACAATGAGCAGTTCTTC. The full variable domain, rest sourced from reference TRBV5-6 and TRBJ2-1, is DAGVTQSPTHLIKTRGQQVTLRCSPKSGHDTVSWYQQALGQGPQFIFQYYEEEERQRGNFPDRFSGHQFPNYSSELNVNALLLGDSALYLCASSFLTSSSYNEQFFGPGTRLTVL.